This TCR beta chain stems from a study of identical twins. TCRdb processed the 5' RACE reads anew with MiXCR; each CDR3 protein has one entry. There are approximately 600,000 distinct CDR3 sequences in the sample; about 7% occur only once, and less than 2% lies in the top ten. The ends lost 4 bases at V and 7 bases at J; junction bases unmatched: 5. This CDR3 contains 14 residues. CDR1 is SGHVS and CDR2 is FQNEAQ in the germline V gene. General study findings and limits: Fewer insertions characterized abundant cord blood beta clonotypes, whereas memory repertoires showed none. Out-of-frame beta chain sequences displayed weaker excess sharing between twins. Cross-sectional statistics underpinned the conclusions; the same donors were not followed.

This clonotype has ten or more counts. Its cognate antigen is unknown. These data were also filed under a second study, of yellow fever vaccine responses in identical twins.

This receptor was obtained from a woman under 30 in good health. The sample was PBMCs. The V and J genes are TRBV7-8 and TRBJ2-1, with 9 bases identical to TRBD1. The CDR3 here is CASSSSGTGNEQFF. DNA of the CDR3: TGTGCCAGCAGCTCGTCCGGGACAGGGAATGAGCAGTTCTTC.